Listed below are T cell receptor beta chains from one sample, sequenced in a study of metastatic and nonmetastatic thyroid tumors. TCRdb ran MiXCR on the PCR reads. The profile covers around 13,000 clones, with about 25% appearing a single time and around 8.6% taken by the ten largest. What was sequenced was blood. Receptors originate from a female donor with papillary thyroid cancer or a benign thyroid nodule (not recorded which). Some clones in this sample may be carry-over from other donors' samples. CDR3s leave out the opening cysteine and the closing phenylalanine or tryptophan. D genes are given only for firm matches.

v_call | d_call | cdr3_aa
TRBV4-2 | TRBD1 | ASSQEDRGGYT
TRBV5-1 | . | ASSLGTGGIYEQY
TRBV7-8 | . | ASSLGEDMSNQPQH
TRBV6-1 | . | ASTWTNTGELF
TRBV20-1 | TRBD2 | SARADTSGRYNEQF
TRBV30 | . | AGRQTLSTEAF
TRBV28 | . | ASSLPSGYEQY
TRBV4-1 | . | ASSQESIYEQY
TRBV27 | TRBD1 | ASSLRGDSPLH
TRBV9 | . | ASSVGPGYSYEQY
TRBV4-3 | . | ASSPGSGNRVEQY
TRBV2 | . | ASSADWNQPQH
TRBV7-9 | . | ASSTLGDNEQF
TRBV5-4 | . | ASSYATGTNYGYT
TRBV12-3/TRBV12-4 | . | ASSPRRGNTEAF
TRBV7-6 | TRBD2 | ASSLGSAGVWETHY
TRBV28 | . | ASRLLDRLSSGNTIY
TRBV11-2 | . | ASSARGEELNTEAF
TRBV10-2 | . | ASSEVWEAVSEAF
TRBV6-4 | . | ASSERGGGDTGELF